These 19 T cell receptor beta chains were all obtained from the same sample, sequenced in a study of breast tumors, draining lymph nodes, adjacent tissues (dated by TCRdb to between 2015 and 2016). Library method: multiplex PCR. Reads for this sample came from an Illumina HiSeq 2000. The raw public data were reprocessed by TCRdb itself: fastp quality trimming at Q25, MiXCR clonotype calling, in-frame beta chains only. Each CDR3 protein appears once, grouped with its most common genes and DNA. This sample comprises 100,000 to 150,000 distinct CDR3 sequences, around 20% of them detected only once. The ten largest clonotypes hold roughly 2.7% of the sample. Lymph node samples came from the axillary draining lymph nodes of breast cancer patients. The specimen sequenced was axillary lymph node tissue. The receptors come from a female donor with breast cancer. Some clones in this sample may be carry-over from other donors' samples.

This clonotype has at least ten counts. The genes are TRBV4-2 and TRBJ2-7; the D gene could be TRBD1 or TRBD2 (5 bases each). Germline V gene lookup returns CDR1 LGHNA and CDR2 YNFKEQ. The CDR3 is 15 amino acids. Trimming removed 0 bases at V and 2 bases at J, with 11 bases between. CDR3 nucleotide sequence: TGTGCCAGCAGCCAAGAGTCGGGGCACGCCTACGAGCAGTACTTC. Amino acids: CASSQESGHAYEQYF.

The sample holds many counts of this clonotype. The CDR3 is CASSTLTGSYEQYF. The CDR3 nucleotides read TGTGCCAGTAGTACGTTGACAGGATCCTACGAGCAGTACTTC. The chain combines TRBV19 with TRBJ2-7, with a possible D match to TRBD1 (6 bases). V was clipped by 4 bases and J by 1 base, with 11 bases between them. The CDR3 has 14 amino acids. Germline CDR1 is LNHDA and CDR2 is SQIVND (reference sequence). Full variable domain (rest looked up from reference TRBV19 and TRBJ2-7): DGGITQSPKYLFRKEGQNVTLSCEQNLNHDAMYWYRQDPGQGLRLIYYSQIVNDFQKGDIAEGYSVSREKKESFPLTVTSAQKNPTAFYLCASSTLTGSYEQYFGPGTRLTVT.

In its sample, this clonotype was seen many times. The chain carries TRBV7-8 and TRBJ2-7; 8 bases map to TRBD1. CDR3 length: 15 residues. The V gene end was trimmed by 5 bases and the J gene end by 4 bases; junction bases not matched to a gene: 10. Germline CDR1 and CDR2: SGHVS and FQNEAQ. CDR3 loop: CASSKTDRGSYEQYF. The CDR3 bases are TGTGCCAGCAGCAAGACCGACAGGGGAAGTTACGAGCAGTACTTC.

This clonotype showed up many times. This sequence joins TRBV7-9 and TRBJ1-3; the match to TRBD1 covers 8 bases. With 5 bases clipped from V and 0 bases from J, the junction kept 9 bases outside the gene matches. Per the germline V gene, CDR1 is SEHNR and CDR2 is FQNEAQ (reference sequence). CDR3 length: 17 residues. For the CDR3, the DNA is TGTGCCAGCAGCCGCCGGGACAGGAGCTTCTCTGGAAACACCATATATTTT. As protein: CASSRRDRSFSGNTIYF.

This clonotype showed up many times. The chain employs TRBV10-3 and TRBJ1-2; tentative D call: TRBD1 (5 bases). The length of the CDR3 is 13 residues. Per the germline V gene, CDR1 is ENHRY and CDR2 is SYGVKD. V lost 4 bases and J lost 5, with 11 bases in between. Here the CDR3 DNA reads TGTGCCATCAGTGTGGGGGTAGGGTATGGCTACACCTTC. Its translation is CAISVGVGYGYTF.

The gene calls are TRBV18 and TRBJ2-6; D perhaps matches TRBD2 (5 bases). Looked up from germline, CDR1 is KGHSH and CDR2 is LQKENI. Trimming removed 2 bases at V and 2 bases at J, with 10 bases between. The CDR3 runs 16 residues. CDR3 sequence (DNA): TGTGCCAGCTCACCATGGGCGGGTACTGGGGCCAACGTCCTGACTTTC. Translated, it gives CASSPWAGTGANVLTF.

The gene calls are TRBV18 and TRBJ1-2; TRBD1 matches 10 bases. The V segment lost 3 bases and the J segment 8 bases; nucleotides outside the gene matches: 6. The CDR3 is 14 residues long. CDR1 is KGHSH, CDR2 LQKENI, per germline. CDR3 residues: CASSPGTGARGYTF. CDR3 DNA: TGTGCCAGCTCACCCGGGACAGGGGCTCGGGGCTACACCTTC.

This clonotype was picked up a small number of times. The chain couples TRBV30 to TRBJ1-4, with TRBD1 as a possible D gene (5 bases). Germline assignment: CDR1 GTSNPN and CDR2 SVGIG (reference sequence). This CDR3 comprises 14 residues. V lost 2 bases and J lost 5, with 12 bases in between. The CDR3 spells CAWSIGTANEKLFF. The CDR3 region has the DNA TGTGCCTGGAGTATCGGGACGGCAAATGAAAAACTGTTTTTT.

This clonotype was found many times. This rearrangement joins TRBV19 to TRBJ1-6; D call uncertain. Trimming left V 5 bases short and J 7 bases short, with 15 bases between. The CDR3 runs 15 residues. Germline loops: CDR1 LNHDA, CDR2 SQIVND (reference sequence). Written as DNA, the CDR3 is TGTGCCAGTAGTCCAAGACCCGAACCGAATTCACCCCTCCACTTT. Translating it yields CASSPRPEPNSPLHF.

This clonotype was found many times. J is TRBJ2-1 and V is TRBV7-2; TRBD2 matches 16 bases. The V segment lost 2 bases and the J segment 11 bases; nucleotides outside the gene matches: 3. The CDR3 extends over 15 amino acids. Germline CDR1 SGHTA, CDR2 FQGNSA. CDR3 coding DNA: TGTGCCAGCAGCTTACAGGGACTAGCGGGAGGGAAGCAGTTCTTC. Amino acid sequence: CASSLQGLAGGKQFF. The variable domain in full, with the rest retrieved from reference TRBV7-2 and TRBJ2-1, is GAGVSQSPSNKVTEKGKDVELRCDPISGHTALYWYRQSLGQGLEFLIYFQGNSAPDKSGLPSDRFSAERTGGSVSTLTIQRTQQEDSAVYLCASSLQGLAGGKQFFGPGTRLTVL.

Concerning this clonotype: This may stem from a read error, because a much larger clone lies one nucleotide away. J is TRBJ2-5 and V is TRBV11-2; D call uncertain. This CDR3 is 14 amino acids long. Germline V CDR1 and CDR2: SGHAT, FQNNGV. This CDR3 reads CASSPTRLQEAQYF. CDR3 DNA sequence: TGTGCCAGCAGCCCGACCAGACTCCAAGAGGCCCAGTACTTC.

In its sample, this clonotype was seen many times. The V gene is TRBV11-3, the J gene TRBJ2-1, with 8 bases fitting TRBD2. With 3 bases clipped from V and 5 bases from J, the junction kept 12 bases outside the gene matches. The CDR3 covers 17 residues. In germline, CDR1 is SGHNT, CDR2 YENEEA. The CDR3 reads CASSFAPGLVFNNEQFF. The CDR3 bases are TGTGCCAGCAGCTTCGCACCGGGACTAGTCTTCAACAATGAGCAGTTCTTC.

This clonotype was counted at least ten times. This rearrangement joins TRBV29-1 to TRBJ2-1; the match to TRBD2 covers 7 bases. This CDR3 spans 16 amino acids. V trimming: 4 bases; J trimming: 1 base; junction bases outside the gene matches: 10. Germline V CDR1 and CDR2: SQVTM, ANQGSEA. The CDR3 spells CSVVGGGWGSYNEQFF. CDR3 in DNA: TGCAGCGTTGTTGGGGGAGGGTGGGGGTCCTACAATGAGCAGTTCTTC.

This clonotype has ten or more counts. This chain connects TRBV29-1 to TRBJ2-2; D uncertain. V was trimmed by 7 bases and J by 5 bases, leaving 11 bases between them. This CDR3 spans 12 amino acids. CDR1 and CDR2 (germline): SQVTM, ANQGSEA. CDR3 sequence: CSAFIPTGELFF. The CDR3 DNA reads TGCAGCGCCTTTATCCCGACCGGGGAGCTGTTTTTT.

The table lists this clonotype with many counts. Here the CDR3 reads CASSLVNEQFF. The CDR3 DNA reads TGTGCCAGCAGCTTAGTCAATGAGCAGTTCTTC. The V gene is TRBV7-2, the J gene TRBJ2-1; D remains unclear. Trimming left V 1 base short and J 6 bases short, with 1 base between. CDR1 is SGHTA and CDR2 is FQGNSA in the germline V gene. The CDR3 sequence is 11 residues long.

This clonotype was seen repeatedly, ten times or more. This chain links TRBV20-1 with TRBJ1-4; the match to TRBD1 covers 7 bases. This CDR3 is built from 17 residues. From germline, CDR1 is DFQATT and CDR2 SNEGSKA (reference sequence). The V segment lost 3 bases and the J segment 0 bases; nucleotides outside the gene matches: 10. This CDR3 is CSARGQRGQTTNEKLFF. In DNA, the CDR3 is TGCAGTGCTAGGGGCCAAAGGGGGCAAACAACTAATGAAAAACTGTTTTTT.

On this clonotype itself: Compared with germline, one end of the junction differs, possibly owing to a read error. This chain joins TRBV15 and TRBJ2-6, with a weak D call TRBD1 (5 bases). The germline V gene has CDR1 LNHNV and CDR2 YYDKDF (reference sequence). The CDR3 extends over 13 amino acids. CDR3 region: CATSQAGANVRTF. In DNA form, the CDR3 reads TGTGCCACCAGCCAGGCTGGGGCCAACGTCCGGACTTTC.

This clonotype was seen a handful of times. The J gene is TRBJ2-6, the V gene TRBV28; D call uncertain. Germline loops: CDR1 MDHEN, CDR2 SYDVKM. The CDR3 spans 13 residues. Trimming cost V 8 bases and J 1 base, with 6 bases left between them. CDR3 in amino acids: CASRMSGANVLTF. The CDR3 nucleotides are TGTGCCAGCCGGATGTCTGGGGCCAACGTCCTGACTTTC. Combining the CDR3 with reference TRBV28 and TRBJ2-6 gives the whole variable domain DVKVTQSSRYLVKRTGEKVFLECVQDMDHENMFWYRQDPGLGLRLIYFSYDVKMKEKGDIPEGYSVSREKKERFSLILESASTNQTSMYLCASRMSGANVLTFGAGSRLTVL.

At least ten counts were recorded for this clonotype. J is TRBJ2-2 and V is TRBV20-1, with D perhaps TRBD2 (5 bases). This CDR3 spans 15 amino acids. The V gene lost 1 base and the J gene lost 0 bases, with 9 bases spanning the gap. Germline values: CDR1 DFQATT, CDR2 SNEGSKA (reference sequence). CDR3 DNA sequence: TGCAGTGCTAGAGTGGTAGCGTCGAACACCGGGGAGCTGTTTTTT. Translated: CSARVVASNTGELFF.